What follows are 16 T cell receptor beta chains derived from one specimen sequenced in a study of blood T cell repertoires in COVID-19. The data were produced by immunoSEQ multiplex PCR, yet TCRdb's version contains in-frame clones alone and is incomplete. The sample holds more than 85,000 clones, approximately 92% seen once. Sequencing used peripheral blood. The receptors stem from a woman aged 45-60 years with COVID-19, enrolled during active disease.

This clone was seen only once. The CDR3 here is CASTLPGPRSYEQYF. CDR3 nucleotide sequence: TGTGCCAGCACCCTCCCAGGGCCCCGCTCCTACGAGCAGTACTTC. This rearrangement joins TRBV6-5 to TRBJ2-7; weak D call: TRBD1 (5 bases). The CDR3 runs to 15 residues. Trimming left V 7 bases short and J 0 bases short, with 16 bases between. Germline CDR1 is MNHEY and CDR2 is SVGAGI.

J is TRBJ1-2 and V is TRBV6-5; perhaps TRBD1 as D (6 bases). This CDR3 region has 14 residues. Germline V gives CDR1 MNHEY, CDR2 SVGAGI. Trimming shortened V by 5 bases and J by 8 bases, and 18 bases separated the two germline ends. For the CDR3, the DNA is TGTGCCAGCAGTCCCATAACAGGGTCTCAGGGCTACACCTTC. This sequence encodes CASSPITGSQGYTF.

The DNA of the CDR3 is TGCGCCAGCAGCCAAGAGGACTCACCTAGCAATCAGCCCCAGCATTTT. Residues: CASSQEDSPSNQPQHF. This sequence joins TRBV4-1 and TRBJ1-5; no firm D call. CDR3 length equals 16 residues. The V and J ends lost 0 bases and 0 bases respectively, with 9 bases between them. CDR1 MGHRA and CDR2 YSYEKL come from the germline V gene.

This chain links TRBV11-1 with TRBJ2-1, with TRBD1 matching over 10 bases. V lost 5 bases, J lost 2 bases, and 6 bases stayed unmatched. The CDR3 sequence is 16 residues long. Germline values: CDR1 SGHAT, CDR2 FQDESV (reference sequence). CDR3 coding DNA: TGTGCCAGCAGCCCTACCGGGACAGGGGCCTACAATGAGCAGTTCTTC. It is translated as CASSPTGTGAYNEQFF.

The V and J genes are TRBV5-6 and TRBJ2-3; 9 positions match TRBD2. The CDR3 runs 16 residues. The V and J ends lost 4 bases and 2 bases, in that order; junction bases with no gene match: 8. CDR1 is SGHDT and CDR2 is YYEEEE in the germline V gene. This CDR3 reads CASSTQAGGYTDTQYF. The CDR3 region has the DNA TGTGCCAGCAGCACCCAAGCGGGGGGCTACACAGATACGCAGTATTTT.

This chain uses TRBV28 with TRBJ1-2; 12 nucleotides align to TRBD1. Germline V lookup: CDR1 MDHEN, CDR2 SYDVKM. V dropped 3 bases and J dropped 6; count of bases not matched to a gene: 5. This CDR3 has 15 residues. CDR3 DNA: TGTGCCAGCAGTTTCCCGGGACAGGGGGCTAATGGCTACACCTTC. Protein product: CASSFPGQGANGYTF.

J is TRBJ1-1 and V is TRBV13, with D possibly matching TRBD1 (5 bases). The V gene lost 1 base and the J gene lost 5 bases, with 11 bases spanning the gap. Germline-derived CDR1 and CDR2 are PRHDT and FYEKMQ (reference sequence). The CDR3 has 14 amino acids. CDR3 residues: CASSLERGTTEAFF. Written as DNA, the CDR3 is TGTGCCAGCAGCTTAGAGCGGGGGACGACTGAAGCTTTCTTT.

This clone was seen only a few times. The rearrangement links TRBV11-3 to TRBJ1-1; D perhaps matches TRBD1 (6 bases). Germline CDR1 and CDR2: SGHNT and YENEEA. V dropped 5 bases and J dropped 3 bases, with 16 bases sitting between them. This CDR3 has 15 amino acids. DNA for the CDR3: TGTGCCAGCAGCAACAGGGTAATTGATGACACTGAAGCTTTCTTT. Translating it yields CASSNRVIDDTEAFF.

This CDR3 is CASSRDTSYGYTF. CDR3 sequence (DNA): TGCGCCAGCAGCAGGGACACGAGCTATGGCTACACCTTC. This chain links TRBV5-1 with TRBJ1-2; tentative D call: TRBD1 (6 bases). V lost 4 bases, J lost 4 bases, and 11 bases lay in between. Germline lookup yields CDR1 SGHRS and CDR2 YFSETQ. CDR3 length equals 13 residues.

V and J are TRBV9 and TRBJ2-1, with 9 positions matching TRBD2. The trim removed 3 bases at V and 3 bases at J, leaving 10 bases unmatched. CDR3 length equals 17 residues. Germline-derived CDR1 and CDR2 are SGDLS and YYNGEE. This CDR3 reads CASSASLAGAIYNEQFF. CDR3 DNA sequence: TGTGCCAGCAGCGCCTCCTTAGCGGGGGCCATCTACAATGAGCAGTTCTTC.

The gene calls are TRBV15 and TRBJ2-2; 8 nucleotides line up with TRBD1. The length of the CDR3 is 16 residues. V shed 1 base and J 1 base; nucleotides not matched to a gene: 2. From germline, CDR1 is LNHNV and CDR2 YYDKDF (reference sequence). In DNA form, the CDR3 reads TGTGCCACCAGCAGAGCCGGGACAGGGAACACCGGGGAGCTGTTTTTT. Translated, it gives CATSRAGTGNTGELFF.

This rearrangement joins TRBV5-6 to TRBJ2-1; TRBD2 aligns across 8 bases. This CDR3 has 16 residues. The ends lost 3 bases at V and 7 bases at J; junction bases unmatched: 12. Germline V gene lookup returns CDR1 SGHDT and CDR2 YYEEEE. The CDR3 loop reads CASSWERGLVGNEQFF. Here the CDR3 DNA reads TGTGCCAGCAGCTGGGAGCGGGGGCTCGTAGGGAATGAGCAGTTCTTC.

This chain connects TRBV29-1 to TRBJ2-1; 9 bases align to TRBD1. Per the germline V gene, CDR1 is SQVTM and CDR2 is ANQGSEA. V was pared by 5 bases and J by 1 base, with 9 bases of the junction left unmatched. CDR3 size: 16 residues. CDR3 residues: CSVKIGTGRSYNEQFF. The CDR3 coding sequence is TGCAGCGTTAAGATCGGGACAGGGCGATCCTACAATGAGCAGTTCTTC.

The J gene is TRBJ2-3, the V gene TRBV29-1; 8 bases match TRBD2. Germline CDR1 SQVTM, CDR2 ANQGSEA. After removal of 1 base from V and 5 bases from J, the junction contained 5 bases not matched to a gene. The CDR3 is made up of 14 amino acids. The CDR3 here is CSVEGERGKDTQYF. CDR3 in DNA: TGCAGCGTTGAAGGCGAGCGGGGGAAAGATACGCAGTATTTT.

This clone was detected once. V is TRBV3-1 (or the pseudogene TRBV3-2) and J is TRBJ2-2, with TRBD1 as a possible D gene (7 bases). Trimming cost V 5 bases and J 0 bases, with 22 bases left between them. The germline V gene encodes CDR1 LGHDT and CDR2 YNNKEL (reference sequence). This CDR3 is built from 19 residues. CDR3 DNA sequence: TGTGCCAGCAGCAACTCACTGGGCGGGACAGTTACGAACACCGGGGAGCTGTTTTTT. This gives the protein CASSNSLGGTVTNTGELFF.

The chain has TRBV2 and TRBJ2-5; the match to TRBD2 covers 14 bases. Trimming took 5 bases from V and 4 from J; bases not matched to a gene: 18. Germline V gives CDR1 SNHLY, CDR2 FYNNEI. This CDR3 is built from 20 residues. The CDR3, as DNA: TGTGCCAGCAGTCTCGGGCGGACTAGCGGGGGGCCGGGGAAGGGAGAGACCCAGTACTTC. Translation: CASSLGRTSGGPGKGETQYF. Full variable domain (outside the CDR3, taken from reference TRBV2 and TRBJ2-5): EPEVTQTPSHQVTQMGQEVILRCVPISNHLYFYWYRQILGQKVEFLVSFYNNEISEKSEIFDDQFSVERPDGSNFTLKIRSTKLEDSAMYFCASSLGRTSGGPGKGETQYFGPGTRLLVL.